This TCR beta chain was recorded in a study of cytomegalovirus exposure and HLA in healthy donors. Both 60 Vbeta primers and 13 Jbeta primers went into the PCR. Assay: immunoSEQ multiplex PCR; the TCRdb copy retains only in-frame clones and omits some. This repertoire shows some 150,000 clones, roughly 83% found once; its top ten account for about 2%. Study findings and constraints: Prior analysis indicated that the majority of TCR beta V segments exhibited productivity approximately 87% or approximately 30% of the time. CMV serostatus alone was available as immune exposure information. HLA alleles were associated with 15,000 to 20,000 TCR beta sequences in a later analysis at 0.05 false discovery rate.

About this clone: Its antigen remains unidentified.

Specimen: PBMCs. This clonotype was obtained from a woman aged 50 to 65 in good health and CMV-seronegative.

The CDR3 spells CASSPGRDRVTNEKLFF. CDR3 nucleotide sequence: TGCGCCAGCAGCCCGGGCCGGGACAGGGTAACTAATGAAAAACTGTTTTTT. The V gene is TRBV5-1, the J gene TRBJ1-4; 9 positions agree with TRBD1. The CDR3 is 17 amino acids. After removal of 4 bases from V and 1 base from J, the junction contained 8 bases not matched to a gene. Germline V CDR1 and CDR2: SGHRS, YFSETQ.